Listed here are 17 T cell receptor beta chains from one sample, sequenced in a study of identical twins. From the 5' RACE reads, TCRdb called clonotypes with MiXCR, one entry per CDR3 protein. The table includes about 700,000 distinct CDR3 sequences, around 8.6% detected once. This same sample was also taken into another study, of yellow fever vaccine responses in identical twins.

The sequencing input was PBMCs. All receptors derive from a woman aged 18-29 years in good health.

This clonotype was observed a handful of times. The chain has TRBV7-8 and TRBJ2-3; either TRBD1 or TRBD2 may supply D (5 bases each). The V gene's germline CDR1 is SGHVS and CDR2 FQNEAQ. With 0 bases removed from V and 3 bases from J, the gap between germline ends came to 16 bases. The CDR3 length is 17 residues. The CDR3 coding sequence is TGTGCCAGCAGCTTAGCGGGTCCGGGACGTTCGACAGATACGCAGTATTTT. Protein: CASSLAGPGRSTDTQYF.

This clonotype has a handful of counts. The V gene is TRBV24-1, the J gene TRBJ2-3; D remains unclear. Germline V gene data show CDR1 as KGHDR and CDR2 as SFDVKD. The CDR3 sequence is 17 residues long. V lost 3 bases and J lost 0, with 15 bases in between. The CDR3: CATSDPSFGLSTDTQYF. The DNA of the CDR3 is TGTGCCACCAGTGATCCCTCGTTTGGCCTTAGCACAGATACGCAGTATTTT.

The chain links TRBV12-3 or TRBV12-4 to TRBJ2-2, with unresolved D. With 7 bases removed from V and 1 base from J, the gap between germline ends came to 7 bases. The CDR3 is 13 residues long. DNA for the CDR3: TGTGCCAGCAAAACGGAGAACACCGGGGAGCTGTTTTTT. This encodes CASKTENTGELFF.

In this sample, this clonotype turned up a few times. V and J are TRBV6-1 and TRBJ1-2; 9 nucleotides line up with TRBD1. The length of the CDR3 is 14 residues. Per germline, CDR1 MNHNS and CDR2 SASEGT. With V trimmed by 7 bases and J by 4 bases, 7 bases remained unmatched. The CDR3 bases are TGTGCCAGCACCCCTACAGGGGGCGGCTATGGCTACACCTTC. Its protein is CASTPTGGGYGYTF.

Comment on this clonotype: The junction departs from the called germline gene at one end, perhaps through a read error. CDR3 loop: CASSLRDRKDF. Here the CDR3 DNA reads TGTGCCAGCAGCCTCCGGGACAGAAAGGACTTC. The J gene is TRBJ1-2, the V gene TRBV3-1; 7 bases line up with TRBD1. CDR1 is LGHDT, CDR2 YNNKEL, per germline (reference sequence). This CDR3 comprises 11 residues.

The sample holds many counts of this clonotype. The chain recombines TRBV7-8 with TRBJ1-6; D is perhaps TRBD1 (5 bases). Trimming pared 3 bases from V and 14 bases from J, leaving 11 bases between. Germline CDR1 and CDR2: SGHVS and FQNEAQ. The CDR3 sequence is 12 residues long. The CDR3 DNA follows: TGTGCCAGCAGCTTGGCAACAGGAGCCCTCCACTTT. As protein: CASSLATGALHF.

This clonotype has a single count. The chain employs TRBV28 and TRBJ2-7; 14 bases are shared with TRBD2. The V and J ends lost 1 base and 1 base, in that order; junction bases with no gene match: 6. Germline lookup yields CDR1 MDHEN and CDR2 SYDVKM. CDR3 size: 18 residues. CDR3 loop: CASSLYLGLAGGSYEQYF. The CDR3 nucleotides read TGTGCCAGCAGTTTATACCTCGGACTAGCGGGAGGTTCCTACGAGCAGTACTTC.

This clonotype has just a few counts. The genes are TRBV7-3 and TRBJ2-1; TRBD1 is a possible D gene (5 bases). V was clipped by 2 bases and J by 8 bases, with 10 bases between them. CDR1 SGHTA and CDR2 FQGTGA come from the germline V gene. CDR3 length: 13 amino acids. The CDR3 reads CASSLEGRDEQFF. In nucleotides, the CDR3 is TGTGCCAGCAGCTTAGAAGGCAGGGATGAGCAGTTCTTC.

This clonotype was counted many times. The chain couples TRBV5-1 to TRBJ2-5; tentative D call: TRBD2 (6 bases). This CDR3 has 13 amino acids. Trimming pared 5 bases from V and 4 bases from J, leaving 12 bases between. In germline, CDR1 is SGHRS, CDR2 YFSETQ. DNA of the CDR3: TGCGCCAGCAGGGTACTAGCCCCAGAGACCCAGTACTTC. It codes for CASRVLAPETQYF.

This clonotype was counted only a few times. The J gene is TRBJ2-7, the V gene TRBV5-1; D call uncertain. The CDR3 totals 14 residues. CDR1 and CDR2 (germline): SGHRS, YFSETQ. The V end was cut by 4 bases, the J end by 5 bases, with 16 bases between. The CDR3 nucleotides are TGCGCCAGCAGCCAAGACGTGGCGCGCGACGAGCAGTACTTC. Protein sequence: CASSQDVARDEQYF.

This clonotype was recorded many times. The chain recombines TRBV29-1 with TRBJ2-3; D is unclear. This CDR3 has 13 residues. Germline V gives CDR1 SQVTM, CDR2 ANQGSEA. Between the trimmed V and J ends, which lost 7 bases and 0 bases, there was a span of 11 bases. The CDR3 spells CSASQDSTDTQYF. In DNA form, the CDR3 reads TGCAGCGCGAGCCAGGACAGCACAGATACGCAGTATTTT.

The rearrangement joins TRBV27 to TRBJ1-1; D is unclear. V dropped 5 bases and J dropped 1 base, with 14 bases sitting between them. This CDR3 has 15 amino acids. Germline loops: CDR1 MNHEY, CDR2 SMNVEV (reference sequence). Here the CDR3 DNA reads TGTGCCAGCAGTCGCGGACGGAGGGAGAACACTGAAGCTTTCTTT. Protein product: CASSRGRRENTEAFF.

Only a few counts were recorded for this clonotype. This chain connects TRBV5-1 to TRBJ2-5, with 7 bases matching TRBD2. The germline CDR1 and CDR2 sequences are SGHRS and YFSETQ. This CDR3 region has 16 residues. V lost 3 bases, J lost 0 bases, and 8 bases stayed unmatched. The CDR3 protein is CASSWGGSPYQETQYF. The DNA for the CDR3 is TGCGCCAGCAGCTGGGGGGGGTCCCCCTACCAAGAGACCCAGTACTTC.

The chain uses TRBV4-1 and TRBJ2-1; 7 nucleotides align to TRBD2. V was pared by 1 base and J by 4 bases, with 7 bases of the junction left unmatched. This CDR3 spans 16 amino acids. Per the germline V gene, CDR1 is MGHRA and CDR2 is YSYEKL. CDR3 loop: CASSQVASGAYNEQFF. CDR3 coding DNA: TGCGCCAGCAGCCAAGTGGCTAGCGGAGCTTACAATGAGCAGTTCTTC.

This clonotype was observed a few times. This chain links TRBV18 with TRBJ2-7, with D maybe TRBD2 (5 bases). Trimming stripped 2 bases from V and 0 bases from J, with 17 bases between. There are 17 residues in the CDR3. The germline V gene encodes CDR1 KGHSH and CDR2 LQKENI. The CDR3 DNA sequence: TGTGCCAGCTCACCATTTGCCGGGAAAACATTCTCCTACGAGCAGTACTTC. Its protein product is CASSPFAGKTFSYEQYF.

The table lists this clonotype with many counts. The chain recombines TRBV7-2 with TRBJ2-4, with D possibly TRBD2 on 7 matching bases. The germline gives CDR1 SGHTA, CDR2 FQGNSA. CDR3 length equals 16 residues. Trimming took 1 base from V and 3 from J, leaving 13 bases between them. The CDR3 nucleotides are TGTGCCAGCAGCTTAGAGAGGGGGGGAATCAAAAACATTCAGTACTTC. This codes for CASSLERGGIKNIQYF.

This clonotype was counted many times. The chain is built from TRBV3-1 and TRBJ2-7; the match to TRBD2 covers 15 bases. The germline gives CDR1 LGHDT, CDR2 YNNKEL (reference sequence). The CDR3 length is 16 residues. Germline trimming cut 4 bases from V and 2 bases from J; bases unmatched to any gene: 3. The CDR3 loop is CASSLGTSGRPYEQYF. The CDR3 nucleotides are TGTGCCAGCAGCCTCGGGACTAGCGGGAGGCCCTACGAGCAGTACTTC.